The source of this T cell receptor beta chain is a study of blood T cell repertoires in COVID-19. In the study overall: Some COVID-19 samples were acute and others convalescent; all came from the United States, Italy and Spain. In each case, the material was cDNA or gDNA derived from T cells, B-cell-depleted T cells, or PBMCs.

Per the original methods: Reference gene primer amplification gave nucleated cell count estimates. Some clones are missing from TCRdb's copy, which holds only in-frame ones; the method was immunoSEQ multiplex PCR. V and J calls plus clone size are reproduced from that table; the DNA served to infer D and trimming. The sample has around 86,000 clones; about nine tenths are singletons. This clone was recorded once. The V and J ends lost 5 bases and 2 bases respectively, with 15 bases between them. Looked up from germline, CDR1 is SEHNR and CDR2 is FQNEAQ (reference sequence). The CDR3 consists of 15 residues.

The clonotype was recovered from a woman older than 75 with acute or convalescent COVID-19. Sequencing was carried out using peripheral blood. The rearrangement links TRBV7-9 to TRBJ2-5, with D possibly TRBD1 on 6 matching bases. CDR3 DNA: TGTGCCAGCAGCCTACAAGGACAGATACAAGAGACCCAGTACTTC. Residues: CASSLQGQIQETQYF.